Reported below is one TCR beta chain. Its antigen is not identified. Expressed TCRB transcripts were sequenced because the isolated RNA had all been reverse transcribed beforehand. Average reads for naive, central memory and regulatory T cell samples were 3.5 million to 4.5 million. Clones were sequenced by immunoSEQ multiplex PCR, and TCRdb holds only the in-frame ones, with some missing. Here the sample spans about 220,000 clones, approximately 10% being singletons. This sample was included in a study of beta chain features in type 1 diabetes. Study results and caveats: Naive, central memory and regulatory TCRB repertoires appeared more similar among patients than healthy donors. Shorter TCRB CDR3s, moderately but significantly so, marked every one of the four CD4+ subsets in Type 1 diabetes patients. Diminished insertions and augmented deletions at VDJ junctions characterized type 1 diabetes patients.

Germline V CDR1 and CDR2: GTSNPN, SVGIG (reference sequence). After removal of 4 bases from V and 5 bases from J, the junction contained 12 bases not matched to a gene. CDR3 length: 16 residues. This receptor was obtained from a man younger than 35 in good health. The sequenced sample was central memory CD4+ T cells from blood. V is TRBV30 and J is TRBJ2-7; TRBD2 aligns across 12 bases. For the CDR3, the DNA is TGTGCCTGGAATCACCGGGGGACTAGCGGGTTCCACGAGCAGTACTTC. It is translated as CAWNHRGTSGFHEQYF. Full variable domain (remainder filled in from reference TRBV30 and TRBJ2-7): SQTIHQWPATLVQPVGSPLSLECTVEGTSNPNLYWYRQAAGRGLQLLFYSVGIGQISSEVPQNLSASRPQDRQFILSSKKLLLSDSGFYLCAWNHRGTSGFHEQYFGPGTRLTVT.